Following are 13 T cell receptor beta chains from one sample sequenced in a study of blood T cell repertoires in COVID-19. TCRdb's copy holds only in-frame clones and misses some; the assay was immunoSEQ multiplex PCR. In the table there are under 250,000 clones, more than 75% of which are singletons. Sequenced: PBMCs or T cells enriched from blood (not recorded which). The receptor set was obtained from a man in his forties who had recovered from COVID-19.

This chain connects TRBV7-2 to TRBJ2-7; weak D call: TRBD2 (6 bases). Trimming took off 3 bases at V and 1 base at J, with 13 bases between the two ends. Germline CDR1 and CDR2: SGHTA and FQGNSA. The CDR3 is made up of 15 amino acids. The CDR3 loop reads CASSLMAGPSYEQYF. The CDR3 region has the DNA TGTGCCAGCAGCTTGATGGCGGGACCGTCCTACGAGCAGTACTTC.

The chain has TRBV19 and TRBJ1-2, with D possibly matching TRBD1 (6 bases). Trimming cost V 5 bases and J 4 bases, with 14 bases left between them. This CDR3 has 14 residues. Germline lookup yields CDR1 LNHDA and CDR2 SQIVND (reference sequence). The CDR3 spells CASSLQGRAYGYTF. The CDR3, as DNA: TGTGCCAGTAGTCTACAGGGTCGGGCCTATGGCTACACCTTC.

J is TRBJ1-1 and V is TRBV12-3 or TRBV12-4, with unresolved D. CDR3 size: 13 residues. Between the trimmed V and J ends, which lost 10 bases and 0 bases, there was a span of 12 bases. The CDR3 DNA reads TGTGCCATCGAGGGCGCGATGAACACTGAAGCTTTCTTT. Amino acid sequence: CAIEGAMNTEAFF.

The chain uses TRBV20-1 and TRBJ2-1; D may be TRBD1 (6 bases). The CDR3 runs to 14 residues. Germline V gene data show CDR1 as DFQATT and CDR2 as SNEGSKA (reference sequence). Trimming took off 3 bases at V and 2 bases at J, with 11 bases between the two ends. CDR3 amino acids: CSASGYRAYNEQFF. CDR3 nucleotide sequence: TGCAGTGCTAGTGGCTACAGGGCCTACAATGAGCAGTTCTTC.

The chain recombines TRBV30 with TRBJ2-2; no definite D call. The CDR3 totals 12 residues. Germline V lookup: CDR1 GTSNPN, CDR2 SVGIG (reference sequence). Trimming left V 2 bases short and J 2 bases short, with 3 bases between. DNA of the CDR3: TGTGCCTGGAGTCAAAACACCGGGGAGCTGTTTTTT. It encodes CAWSQNTGELFF.

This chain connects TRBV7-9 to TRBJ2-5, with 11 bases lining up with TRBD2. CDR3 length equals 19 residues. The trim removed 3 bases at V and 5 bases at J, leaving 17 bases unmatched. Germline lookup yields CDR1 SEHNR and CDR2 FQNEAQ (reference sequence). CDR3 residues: CASSFRLAGHFEDWETQYF. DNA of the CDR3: TGTGCCAGCAGCTTTAGACTAGCGGGGCACTTTGAGGATTGGGAGACCCAGTACTTC. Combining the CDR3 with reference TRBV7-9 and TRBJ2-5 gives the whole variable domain DTGVSQNPRHKITKRGQNVTFRCDPISEHNRLYWYRQTLGQGPEFLTYFQNEAQLEKSRLLSDRFSAERPKGSFSTLEIQRTEQGDSAMYLCASSFRLAGHFEDWETQYFGPGTRLLVL.

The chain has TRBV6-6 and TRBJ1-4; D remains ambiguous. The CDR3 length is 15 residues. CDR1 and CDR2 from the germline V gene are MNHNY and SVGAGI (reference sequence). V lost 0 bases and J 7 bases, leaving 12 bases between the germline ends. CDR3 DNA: TGTGCCAGCAGTTACTCTAGTGTAGTTAGTGAAAAACTGTTTTTT. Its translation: CASSYSSVVSEKLFF.

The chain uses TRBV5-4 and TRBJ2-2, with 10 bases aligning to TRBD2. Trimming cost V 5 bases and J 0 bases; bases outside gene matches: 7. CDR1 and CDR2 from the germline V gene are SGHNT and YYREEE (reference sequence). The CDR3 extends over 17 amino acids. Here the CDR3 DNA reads TGTGCCAGCAGAGCCGGCACTAGCGGGACGAACACCGGGGAGCTGTTTTTT. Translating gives CASRAGTSGTNTGELFF.

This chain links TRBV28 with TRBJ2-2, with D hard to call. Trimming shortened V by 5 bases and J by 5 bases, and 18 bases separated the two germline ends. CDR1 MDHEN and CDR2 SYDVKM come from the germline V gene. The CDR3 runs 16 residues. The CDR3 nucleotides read TGTGCCAGCAGTCAATTCCCCTCGAGGTATACCGGGGAGCTGTTTTTT. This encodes CASSQFPSRYTGELFF. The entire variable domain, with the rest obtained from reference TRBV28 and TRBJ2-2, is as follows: DVKVTQSSRYLVKRTGEKVFLECVQDMDHENMFWYRQDPGLGLRLIYFSYDVKMKEKGDIPEGYSVSREKKERFSLILESASTNQTSMYLCASSQFPSRYTGELFFGEGSRLTVL.

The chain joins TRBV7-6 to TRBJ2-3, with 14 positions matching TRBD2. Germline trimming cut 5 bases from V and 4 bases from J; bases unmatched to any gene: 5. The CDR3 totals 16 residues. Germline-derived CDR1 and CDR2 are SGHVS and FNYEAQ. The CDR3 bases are TGTGCCAGCAGCCCGCCGACTAGCGGGGGGGCAGATACGCAGTATTTT. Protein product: CASSPPTSGGADTQYF.

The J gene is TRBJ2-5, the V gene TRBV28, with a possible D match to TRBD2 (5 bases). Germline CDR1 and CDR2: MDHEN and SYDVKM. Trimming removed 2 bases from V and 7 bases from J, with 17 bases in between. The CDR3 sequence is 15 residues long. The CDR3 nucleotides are TGTGCCAGCAGTTTAGCAGGTAGTGCCAGCGGGACCCAGTACTTC. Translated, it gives CASSLAGSASGTQYF.

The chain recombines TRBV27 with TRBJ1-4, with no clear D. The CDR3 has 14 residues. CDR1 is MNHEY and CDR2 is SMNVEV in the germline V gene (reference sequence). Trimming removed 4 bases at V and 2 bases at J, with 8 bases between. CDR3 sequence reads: CASSYGGTNEKLFF. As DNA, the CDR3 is TGTGCCAGCAGTTATGGCGGTACTAATGAAAAACTGTTTTTT.

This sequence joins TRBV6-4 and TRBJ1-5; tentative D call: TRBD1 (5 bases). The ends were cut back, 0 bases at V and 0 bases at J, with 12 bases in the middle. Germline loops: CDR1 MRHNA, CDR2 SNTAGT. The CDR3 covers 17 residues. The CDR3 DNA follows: TGTGCCAGCAGTGACTCCTGGGACTACCCTAGCAATCAGCCCCAGCATTTT. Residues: CASSDSWDYPSNQPQHF.